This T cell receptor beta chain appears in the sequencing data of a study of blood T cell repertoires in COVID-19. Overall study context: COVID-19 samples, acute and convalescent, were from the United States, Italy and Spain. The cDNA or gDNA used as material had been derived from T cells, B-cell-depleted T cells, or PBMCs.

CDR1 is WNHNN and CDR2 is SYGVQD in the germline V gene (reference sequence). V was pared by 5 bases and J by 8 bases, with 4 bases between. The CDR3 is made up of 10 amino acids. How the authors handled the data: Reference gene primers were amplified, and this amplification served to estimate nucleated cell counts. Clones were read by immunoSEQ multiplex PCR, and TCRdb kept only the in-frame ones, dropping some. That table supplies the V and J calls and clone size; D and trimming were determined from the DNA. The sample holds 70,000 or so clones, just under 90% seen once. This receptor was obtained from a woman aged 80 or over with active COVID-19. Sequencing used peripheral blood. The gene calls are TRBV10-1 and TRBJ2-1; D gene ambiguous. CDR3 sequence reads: CASSFDEQFF. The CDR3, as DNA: TGCGCCAGCAGTTTCGATGAGCAGTTCTTC.